The rows below give T cell receptor beta chains drawn from one sample of a study of T cell clones after liver transplantation. Some clones are missing from TCRdb's copy, which holds only in-frame ones; the method was immunoSEQ multiplex PCR. The sample lists 60,000 or so clones; 60% to 80% were seen once. This specimen consisted of CD4+ T cells from blood, obtained before liver transplant. The source of these receptors is a human donor who received a liver transplant. Each CDR3 is given with its conserved first and last residue. The D gene is left open where the match is weak. A row's size may be missing; if present it is once, few, many or a size class.

>TRBJ2-1|few|TRBV6-1|-
TGTGCCAGCAGTGAAGGCCTGTTTGCGGGGTACAATGAGCAGTTCTTC
CASSEGLFAGYNEQFF
>TRBJ2-3|few|TRBV10-1|TRBD2
TGCGCCAGCGTTGACCCTAGCGGGGGTCCCGCGGATACGCAGTATTTT
CASVDPSGGPADTQYF
>TRBJ2-3|-|TRBV4-1|TRBD1
TGCGCCAGCAGCCTCATAGCCCCGGGACAGGGGGCGGGAGATACGCAGTATTTT
CASSLIAPGQGAGDTQYF
>TRBJ2-7|once|TRBV11-2|TRBD1
TGTGCCAGCAGCTGGGGGACAGGGGCCTCCTACGAGCAGTACTTC
CASSWGTGASYEQYF
>TRBJ2-3|few|TRBV19|-
TGTGCCAGTACTAGCACAGATACGCAGTATTTT
CASTSTDTQYF
>TRBJ1-5|many|TRBV21-1|-
TGTGCCAGCTTTGGGACAGGGGGCAATCAGCCCCAGCATTTT
CASFGTGGNQPQHF
>TRBJ2-7|-|TRBV9|-
TGTGCCAGCAGCGTAGTAGCGACCGAGCAGTACTTC
CASSVVATEQYF
>TRBJ2-5|-|TRBV20-1|-
TGCAGCAGACTCGTTAAAGAGACCCAGTACTTC
CSRLVKETQYF
>TRBJ1-5|-|TRBV21-1|-
TGTGCCAGCAGCAAAACGGGGGGCAATCAGCCCCAGCATTTT
CASSKTGGNQPQHF
>TRBJ1-4|few|TRBV10-3|TRBD1
TGTGCCATCAGCACAGGACAGGGAAACGAAAAACTGTTTTTT
CAISTGQGNEKLFF
>TRBJ2-3|once|TRBV5-6|TRBD2
TGTGCCAGCAGTGACCTCGGAACTAGCGGGGGGCACACAGATACGCAGTATTTT
CASSDLGTSGGHTDTQYF
>TRBJ2-1|once|TRBV4-2|TRBD2
TGTGCCAGCAGCCAAGCATTAGCGGGGGGGCTGGTGCATGAGCAGTTCTTC
CASSQALAGGLVHEQFF
>TRBJ2-7|few|TRBV7-8|TRBD1
TGTGCCAGCAGCTCAGGGACAGGGACCTACGAGCAGTACTTC
CASSSGTGTYEQYF
>TRBJ1-6|-|TRBV28|TRBD1
TGTGCCAGCAGTAACAGGGGCCGCTCCTATAATTCACCCCTCCACTTT
CASSNRGRSYNSPLHF
>TRBJ2-1|-|TRBV10-3|-
TGTGCCACCACCGGGGGGCAGGGCCCCAATGAGCAGTTCTTC
CATTGGQGPNEQFF
>TRBJ1-3|-|TRBV7-9|-
TGTGCCAGCAGTAAGGGGGAATTAAGCACCATATATTTT
CASSKGELSTIYF
>TRBJ2-2|-|TRBV4-1|-
TGCGCCAGCAGCCTTGAGGGGGCGGGAAGGACCGGGGAGCTGTTTTTT
CASSLEGAGRTGELFF
>TRBJ1-2|-|TRBV9|TRBD1
TGTGCCAGCAGCGTCACACTCCCCGGGACAGGGGGGTTCGGGTATGGCTACACCTTC
CASSVTLPGTGGFGYGYTF
>TRBJ2-2|few|TRBV25-1|TRBD1
TGTGCCAGCAGTGATAGGGGGCTAAGGGGCGGGGAGCTGTTTTTT
CASSDRGLRGGELFF
>TRBJ2-4|-|TRBV1|-
TGCACCAGCAACCGGGACAGGAAAAACATTCAGTACTTC
CTSNRDRKNIQYF
>TRBJ1-2|-|TRBV19|-
TGTGCCAGTACCAATCCCGGGGTTGGGTATGGCTACACCTTC
CASTNPGVGYGYTF
>TRBJ2-1|-|TRBV11-3|-
TGTGCCAGCAGCCCCCGGGGGAGCTCCTACAATGAGCAGTTCTTC
CASSPRGSSYNEQFF
>TRBJ1-5|many|TRBV5-6|-
TGTGCCAGCAGCATACGGGGACATCAAAATCAGCCCCAGCATTTT
CASSIRGHQNQPQHF
>TRBJ2-3|-|TRBV28|TRBD1
TGTGCCAGCAGTCTAAGACAGGGAAGCACCTTGAAGCAGTATTTT
CASSLRQGSTLKQYF
>TRBJ2-2|-|TRBV28|TRBD1
TGTGCCACCGGGACAGGGGCGGACACCGGGGAGCTGTTTTTT
CATGTGADTGELFF
>TRBJ1-2|-|TRBV5-6|-
TGTGCCAGCAGCTTGGGGACAGAAAGGTATGGCTACACCTTC
CASSLGTERYGYTF
>TRBJ2-7|-|TRBV7-3|-
TGTGCCAGCAGCTTACCCTCTAGCTCCGAGCAGTACTTC
CASSLPSSSEQYF
>TRBJ1-4|few|TRBV5-4|TRBD1
TGTGCCAGCAGCCGACAGGGGGCGATTTCGGCCCGGTATGAAAAACTGTTTTTT
CASSRQGAISARYEKLFF
>TRBJ2-1|-|TRBV13|-
TGTGCCAGCAGCTTAGCGTTGCGAGAGCAGTTCTTC
CASSLALREQFF
>TRBJ2-6|-|TRBV6-5|-
TGTGCCAGCAGTTACTCGCTAAGTGGGGCCAACGTCCTGACTTTC
CASSYSLSGANVLTF
>TRBJ1-4|-|TRBV19|-
TGTGCCACCAGGGAAGTGGAAAAACTGTTTTTT
CATREVEKLFF
>TRBJ2-5|-|TRBV9|-
TGTGCCAGCAGCGTGTCGGGGGAAGAGACCCAGTACTTC
CASSVSGEETQYF
>TRBJ2-5|-|TRBV7-3|TRBD1
TGTGCCAGCAGCCAGGGGGCGGGGGAGACCCAGTACTTC
CASSQGAGETQYF
>TRBJ1-2|-|TRBV6-1|-
TGTGCCAGCAGAGGCAGGGTTAACTATGGCTACACCTTC
CASRGRVNYGYTF
>TRBJ1-6|-|TRBV6-5|-
TGTGCCAGCAGTTACGTAGGGGAGGATAATTCACCCCTCCACTTT
CASSYVGEDNSPLHF
>TRBJ2-1|-|TRBV5-4|TRBD1
TGTGCCAGCAGCATTCGGACAGGGGCCTACAATGAGCAGTTCTTC
CASSIRTGAYNEQFF